This T cell receptor beta chain was captured in a study of OX40 agonist ivuxolimab in advanced cancers. This CDR3 is 16 amino acids long. TCRdb's table, derived via immunoSEQ multiplex PCR, lists solely in-frame clones and lacks some. The sample shows under 25,000 clones, roughly 73% of them seen only once. Sequences were derived from CD4+ or CD8+ T cells sorted from blood, sampled in a trial of the OX40 agonist ivuxolimab. The chain recombines TRBV21-1 with TRBJ2-1; the D call of TRBD2 is as the table states it, not checked on the DNA. TRBV21-1 represents a pseudogene. This clonotype originated in an adult with an advanced solid tumor such as melanoma, head and neck, liver or kidney cancer. CDR3 nucleotides: TGTGCCAGCAGTATGACTAGCGGGAGGACCTACAATGAGCAGTTCTTC. It specifies CASSMTSGRTYNEQFF.